The TCR beta chain described here comes from a study of shared clonotypes between healthy human individuals. CD8 memory pooled CD45RO+ cells and CCR7-negative CD45RA+ TemRA cells. Trimming removed 9 bases from V and 3 bases from J, with 15 bases in between. The CDR3 has 14 amino acids. The germline V gene has CDR1 MNHGY and CDR2 SAAAGT. The assay was immunoSEQ multiplex PCR, and TCRdb's table has in-frame clones only and misses some. The table lists over 75,000 clones, over 60% of them singletons. Sequenced input: memory CD8+ T cells sorted from blood. Subset denoted: CD45RO+ cells pooled with CCR7-negative TemRA cells. The chain joins TRBV6-8 to TRBJ1-5; D not certain. The receptor was derived from a man aged 30-40 years in good health. The CDR3 DNA sequence: TGTGCCAGAAATGATAGTCCGCTCAATCAGCCCCAGCATTTT. Its protein product is CARNDSPLNQPQHF.